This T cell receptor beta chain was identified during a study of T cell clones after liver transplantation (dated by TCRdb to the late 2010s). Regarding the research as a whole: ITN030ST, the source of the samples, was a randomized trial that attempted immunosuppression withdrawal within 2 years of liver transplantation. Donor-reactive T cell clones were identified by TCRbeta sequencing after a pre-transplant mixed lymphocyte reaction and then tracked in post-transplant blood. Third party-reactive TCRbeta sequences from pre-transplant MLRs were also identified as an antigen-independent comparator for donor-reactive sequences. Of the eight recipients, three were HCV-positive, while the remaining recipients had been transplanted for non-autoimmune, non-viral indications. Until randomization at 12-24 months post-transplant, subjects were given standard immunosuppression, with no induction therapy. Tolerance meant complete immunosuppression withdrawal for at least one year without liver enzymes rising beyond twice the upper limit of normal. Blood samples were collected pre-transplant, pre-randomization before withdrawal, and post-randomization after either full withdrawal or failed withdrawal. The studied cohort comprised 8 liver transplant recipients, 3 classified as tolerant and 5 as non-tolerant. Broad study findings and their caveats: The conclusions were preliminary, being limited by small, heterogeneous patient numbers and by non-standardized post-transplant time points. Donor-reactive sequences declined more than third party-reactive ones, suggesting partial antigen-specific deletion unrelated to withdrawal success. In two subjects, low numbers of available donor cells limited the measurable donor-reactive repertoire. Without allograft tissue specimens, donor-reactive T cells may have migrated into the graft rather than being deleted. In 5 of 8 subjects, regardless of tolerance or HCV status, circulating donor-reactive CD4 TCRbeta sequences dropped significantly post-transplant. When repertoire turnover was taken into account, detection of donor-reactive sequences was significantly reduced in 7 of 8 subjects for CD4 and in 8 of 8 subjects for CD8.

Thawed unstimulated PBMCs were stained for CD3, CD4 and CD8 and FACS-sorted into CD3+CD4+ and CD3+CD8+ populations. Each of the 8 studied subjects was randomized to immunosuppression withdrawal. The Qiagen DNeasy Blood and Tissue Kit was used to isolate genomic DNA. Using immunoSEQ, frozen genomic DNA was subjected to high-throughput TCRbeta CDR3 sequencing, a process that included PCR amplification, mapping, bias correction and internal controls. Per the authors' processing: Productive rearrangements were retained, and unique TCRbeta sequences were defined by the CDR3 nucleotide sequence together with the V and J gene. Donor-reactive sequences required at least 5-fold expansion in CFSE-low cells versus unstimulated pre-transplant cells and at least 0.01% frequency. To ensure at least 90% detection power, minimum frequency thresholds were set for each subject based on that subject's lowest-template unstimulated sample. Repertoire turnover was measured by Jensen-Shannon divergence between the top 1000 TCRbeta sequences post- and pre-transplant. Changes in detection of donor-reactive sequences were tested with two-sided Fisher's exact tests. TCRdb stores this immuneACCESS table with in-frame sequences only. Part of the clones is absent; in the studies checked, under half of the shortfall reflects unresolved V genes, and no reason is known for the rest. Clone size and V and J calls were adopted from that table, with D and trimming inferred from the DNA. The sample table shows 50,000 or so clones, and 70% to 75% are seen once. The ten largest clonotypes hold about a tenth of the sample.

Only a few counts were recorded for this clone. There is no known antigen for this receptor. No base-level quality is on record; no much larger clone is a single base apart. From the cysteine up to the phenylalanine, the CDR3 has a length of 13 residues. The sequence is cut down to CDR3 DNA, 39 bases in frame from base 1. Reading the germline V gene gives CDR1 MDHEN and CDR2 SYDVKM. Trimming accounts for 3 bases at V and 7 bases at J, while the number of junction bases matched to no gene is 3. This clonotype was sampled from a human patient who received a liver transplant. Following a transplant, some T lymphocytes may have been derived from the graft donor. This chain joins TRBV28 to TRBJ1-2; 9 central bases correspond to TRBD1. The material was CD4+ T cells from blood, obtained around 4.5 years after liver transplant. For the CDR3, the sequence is CASSLGQGGGYTF. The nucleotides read TGTGCCAGCAGTTTGGGACAGGGAGGTGGCTACACCTTC.